This T cell receptor (beta chain) was identified during a study of blood T cells in healthy people across ages. Study background: About one barcoded beta molecule per two T cells was the capture yield of template switching. Study outcomes and limitations: Because sorting was not performed, PBMCs prevented conclusive naive versus antigen-experienced comparison.

Details on this clonotype: The antigen is undetermined.

Sample-barcoded 5' priming and a J-beta primer mix drove a second PCR of 7 to 11 cycles. In TCRdb, the 5' RACE reads were re-called with MiXCR into one record per CDR3 protein. The sample comprises roughly 1.9 million distinct CDR3 sequences, roughly two fifths of which are singletons, and 20% to 25% rests with the top ten. Germline values: CDR1 MNHNS, CDR2 SASEGT. This CDR3 is 17 amino acids long. The V end was cut by 6 bases, the J end by 4 bases, with 24 bases between. This sequence joins TRBV6-1 and TRBJ1-2; D is unresolved. Sequenced input: blood. This TCR was sampled from a human donor in good health. CDR3 in DNA: TGTGCCAGCAGCTCCGCCCGCATGTTCGAGCGAGGCTATGGCTACACCTTC. Its translation: CASSSARMFERGYGYTF.